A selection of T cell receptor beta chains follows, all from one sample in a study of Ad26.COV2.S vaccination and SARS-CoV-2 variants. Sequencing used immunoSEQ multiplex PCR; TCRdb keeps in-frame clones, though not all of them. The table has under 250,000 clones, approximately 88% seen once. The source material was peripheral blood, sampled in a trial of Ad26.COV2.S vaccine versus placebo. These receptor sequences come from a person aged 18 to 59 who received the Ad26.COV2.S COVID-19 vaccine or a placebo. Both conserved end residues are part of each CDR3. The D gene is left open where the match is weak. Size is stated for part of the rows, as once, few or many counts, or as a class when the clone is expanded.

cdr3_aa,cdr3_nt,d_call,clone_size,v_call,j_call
CASKGQGLGNEKLFF,TGTGCCAGCAAGGGACAGGGGTTAGGTAATGAAAAACTGTTTTTT,TRBD1,NA,TRBV2,TRBJ1-4
CASSRRTADTQYF,TGTGCCAGCAGCCGTCGGACTGCAGATACGCAGTATTTT,NA,NA,TRBV11-2,TRBJ2-3
CASSVGAGAGELFF,TGTGCCAGCAGTGTGGGCGCGGGGGCCGGGGAGCTGTTTTTT,TRBD2,NA,TRBV6-2/TRBV6-3,TRBJ2-2
CSVEPTGTVETQYF,TGCAGCGTTGAACCGACAGGGACGGTAGAGACCCAGTACTTC,TRBD1,NA,TRBV29-1,TRBJ2-5
CASSLQEGTEAFF,TGCGCCAGCAGCTTACAAGAGGGCACTGAAGCTTTCTTT,NA,NA,TRBV5-1,TRBJ1-1
CASSYSANTNYGYTF,TGTGCCAGCAGTTACTCGGCCAACACCAACTATGGCTACACCTTC,NA,few,TRBV6-2/TRBV6-3,TRBJ1-2
CASSQDIGTGGGGYTF,TGTGCCAGCAGCCAAGATATTGGGACAGGGGGTGGTGGCTACACCTTC,TRBD1,NA,TRBV4-2,TRBJ1-2
CATSLGGEGYEQFF,TGTGCCACCTCCCTGGGAGGAGAGGGCTATGAGCAGTTCTTC,NA,NA,TRBV24-1,TRBJ2-1
CACSSKGFNEKLFF,TGTGCCTGTTCCAGCAAAGGATTCAATGAAAAACTGTTTTTT,NA,NA,TRBV30,TRBJ1-4
CASSGFVGGKGTDTQYF,TGTGCCAGCAGCGGGTTTGTGGGGGGAAAAGGAACAGATACGCAGTATTTT,NA,NA,TRBV6-2/TRBV6-3,TRBJ2-3
CASSLSGQGAAADTQYF,TGTGCCAGCAGTCTTTCTGGACAGGGGGCCGCAGCCGATACGCAGTATTTT,TRBD1,NA,TRBV6-6,TRBJ2-3
CAWRDPGLDTGELFF,TGTGCCTGGAGGGATCCGGGACTAGACACCGGGGAGCTGTTTTTT,TRBD2,NA,TRBV30,TRBJ2-2
CASSLGRYQPQHF,TGTGCCAGCAGCCTGGGACGGTACCAGCCCCAGCATTTT,NA,NA,TRBV12-3/TRBV12-4,TRBJ1-5
CASSLTAQQGSPLHF,TGTGCCAGCAGTCTTACCGCCCAACAAGGTTCACCCCTCCACTTT,NA,NA,TRBV6-5,TRBJ1-6
CSARGVEQYF,TGCAGTGCTAGGGGGGTCGAGCAGTACTTC,NA,NA,TRBV20-1,TRBJ2-7
CASSEEAGRPLHF,TGTGCCAGCAGTGAAGAGGCGGGAAGACCCCTCCACTTT,NA,NA,TRBV6-1,TRBJ1-6
CAWRPRGTPHYNSPLHF,TGTGCCTGGAGACCCCGAGGAACCCCCCATTATAATTCACCCCTCCACTTT,NA,NA,TRBV30,TRBJ1-6
CASSPPGSTNEKLFF,TGTGCCAGCTCACCACCGGGGTCAACTAATGAAAAACTGTTTTTT,NA,NA,TRBV18,TRBJ1-4
CASSRGQGNQPQHF,TGTGCCAGCAGCCGAGGACAGGGAAATCAGCCCCAGCATTTT,TRBD1,NA,TRBV6-2/TRBV6-3,TRBJ1-5
CASSIESSGSGNTIYF,TGTGCCAGTAGTATAGAGAGTTCGGGCTCTGGAAACACCATATATTTT,NA,NA,TRBV19,TRBJ1-3
CASTDRGPSIGELFF,TGTGCCAGCACCGACCGGGGGCCATCCATCGGGGAGCTGTTTTTT,NA,NA,TRBV6-5,TRBJ2-2
CASSTEARFGETQYF,TGTGCCAGCAGCACCGAGGCCAGGTTCGGAGAGACCCAGTACTTC,NA,NA,TRBV9,TRBJ2-5